This TCR beta chain came from a study of CD8 T cells in Susac syndrome. Random hexamers primed reverse transcription of roughly 0.5 to 1 ug RNA. Amplification of TCR beta CDR3 across 54 Vbeta and 13 Jbeta was performed with immunoSEQ multiplex PCR. TCRdb ran MiXCR on the immunoSEQ multiplex PCR reads and lists one entry per CDR3 protein. The sample consists of roughly 190,000 distinct CDR3 sequences, approximately 93% of them appearing once. Sequenced: CD4+ T cells from PBMCs. The receptor was derived from a human donor in good health.

CDR3 sequence (DNA): TGCAGCGCCGAGGTGGGCCAAGAGACCCAGTACTTC. This translates into CSAEVGQETQYF. The rearrangement uses TRBV29-1 and TRBJ2-5; D gene uncertain. Looked up from germline, CDR1 is SQVTM and CDR2 is ANQGSEA. Trimming removed 7 bases from V and 1 base from J, with 10 bases in between. The CDR3 is 12 residues long.